Given below is one T cell receptor (beta chain) in context. The sample belongs to a study of CD8 T cells in Susac syndrome. Each multiple sclerosis control was a treatment-naive patient with relapsing-remitting disease that was either stable or active. Reverse transcription of about 0.5 to 1 ug RNA used random hexamers. TCRdb reprocessed the immunoSEQ multiplex PCR reads with MiXCR, giving one entry per CDR3 protein. The sample shows a few hundred thousand distinct CDR3 sequences, 85% of them seen only once. V lost 5 bases to trimming and J lost 0 bases, with 11 bases between them. CDR3 length equals 14 residues.

The sequencing input was CD8+ T cells from PBMCs. The sequence was obtained from a human donor with multiple sclerosis. This sequence joins TRBV12-3 or TRBV12-4 and TRBJ2-7; no definite D call. CDR3 nucleotide sequence: TGTGCCAGCAGTCCATCGTCTAGCTCCTACGAGCAGTACTTC. Its protein product is CASSPSSSSYEQYF.